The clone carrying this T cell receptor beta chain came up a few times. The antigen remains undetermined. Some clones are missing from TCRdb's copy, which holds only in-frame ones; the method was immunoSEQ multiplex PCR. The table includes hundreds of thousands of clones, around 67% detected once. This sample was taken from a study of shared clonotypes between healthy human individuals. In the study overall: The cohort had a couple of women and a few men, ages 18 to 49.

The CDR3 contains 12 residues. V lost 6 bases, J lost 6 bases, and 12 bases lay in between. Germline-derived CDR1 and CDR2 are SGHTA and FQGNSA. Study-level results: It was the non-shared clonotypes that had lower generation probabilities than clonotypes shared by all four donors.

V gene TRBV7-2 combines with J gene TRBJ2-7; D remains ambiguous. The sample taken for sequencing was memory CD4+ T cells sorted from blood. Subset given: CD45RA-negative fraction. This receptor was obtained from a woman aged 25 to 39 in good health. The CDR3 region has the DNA TGTGCCAGCAGAAACCCCGGGCGCGAGCAGTACTTC. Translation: CASRNPGREQYF. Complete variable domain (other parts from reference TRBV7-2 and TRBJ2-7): GAGVSQSPSNKVTEKGKDVELRCDPISGHTALYWYRQSLGQGLEFLIYFQGNSAPDKSGLPSDRFSAERTGGSVSTLTIQRTQQEDSAVYLCASRNPGREQYFGPGTRLTVT.